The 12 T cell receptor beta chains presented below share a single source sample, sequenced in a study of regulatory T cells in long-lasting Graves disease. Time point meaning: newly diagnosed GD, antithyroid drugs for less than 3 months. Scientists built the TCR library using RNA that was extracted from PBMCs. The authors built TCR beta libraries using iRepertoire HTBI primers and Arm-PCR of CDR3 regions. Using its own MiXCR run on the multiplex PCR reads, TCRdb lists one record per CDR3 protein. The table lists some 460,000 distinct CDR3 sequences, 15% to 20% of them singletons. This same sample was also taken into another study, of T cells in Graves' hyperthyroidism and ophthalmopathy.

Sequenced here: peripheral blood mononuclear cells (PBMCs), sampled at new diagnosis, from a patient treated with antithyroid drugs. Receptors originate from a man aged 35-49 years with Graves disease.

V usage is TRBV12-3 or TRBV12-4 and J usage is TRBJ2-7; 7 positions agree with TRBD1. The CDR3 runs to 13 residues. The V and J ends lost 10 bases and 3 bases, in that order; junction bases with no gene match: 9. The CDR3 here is CANTSDRNYEQYF. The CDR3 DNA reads TGTGCCAACACTTCGGACAGGAACTACGAGCAGTACTTC.

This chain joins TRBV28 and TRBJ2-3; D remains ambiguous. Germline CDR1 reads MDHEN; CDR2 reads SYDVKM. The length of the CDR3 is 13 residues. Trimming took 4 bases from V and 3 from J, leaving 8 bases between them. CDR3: CASSSRVTDTQYF. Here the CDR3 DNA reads TGTGCCAGCAGTTCCCGGGTAACAGATACGCAGTATTTT.

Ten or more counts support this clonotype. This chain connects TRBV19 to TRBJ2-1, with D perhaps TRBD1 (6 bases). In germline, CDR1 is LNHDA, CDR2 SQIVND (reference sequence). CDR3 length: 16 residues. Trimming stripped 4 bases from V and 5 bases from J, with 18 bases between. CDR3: CASSTRSGVGNNEQFF. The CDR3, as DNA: TGTGCCAGTAGTACTCGTTCAGGGGTCGGTAACAATGAGCAGTTCTTC.

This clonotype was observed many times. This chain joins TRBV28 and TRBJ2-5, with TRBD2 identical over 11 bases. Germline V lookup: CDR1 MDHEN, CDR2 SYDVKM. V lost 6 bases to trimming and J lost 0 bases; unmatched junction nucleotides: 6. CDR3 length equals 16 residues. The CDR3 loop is CASRDQGLADQETQYF. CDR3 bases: TGTGCCAGCAGGGACCAGGGACTAGCGGACCAAGAGACCCAGTACTTC.

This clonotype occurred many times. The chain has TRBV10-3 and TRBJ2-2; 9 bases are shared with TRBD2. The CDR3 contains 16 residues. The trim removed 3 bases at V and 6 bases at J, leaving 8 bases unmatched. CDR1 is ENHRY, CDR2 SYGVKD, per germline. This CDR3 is CAISDLTSGPSGELFF. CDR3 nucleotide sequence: TGTGCCATCAGTGACTTGACTAGCGGCCCTTCCGGGGAGCTGTTTTTT.

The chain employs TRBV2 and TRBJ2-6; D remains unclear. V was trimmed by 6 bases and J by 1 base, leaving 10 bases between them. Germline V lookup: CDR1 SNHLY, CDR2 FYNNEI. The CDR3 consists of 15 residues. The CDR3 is CASSLIASGANVLTF. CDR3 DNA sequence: TGTGCCAGCAGCTTAATCGCTTCTGGGGCCAACGTCCTGACTTTC.

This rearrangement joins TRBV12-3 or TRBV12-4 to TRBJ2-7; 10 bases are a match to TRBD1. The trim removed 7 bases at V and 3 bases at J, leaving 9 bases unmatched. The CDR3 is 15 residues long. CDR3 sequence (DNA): TGTGCCAGCACGACGGGGACAGGGGCGGACTACGAGCAGTACTTC. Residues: CASTTGTGADYEQYF.

The CDR3 region is CSVSDREGQPQHF. CDR3 bases: TGCAGCGTAAGCGACAGGGAGGGACAGCCCCAGCATTTT. The chain joins TRBV29-1 to TRBJ1-5; 7 nucleotides align to TRBD1. The junction had 9 bases not matched to a gene; V was cut back by 6 bases and J by 7 bases. CDR3 length: 13 amino acids. From germline, CDR1 is SQVTM and CDR2 ANQGSEA. The variable domain in full, with the rest retrieved from reference TRBV29-1 and TRBJ1-5, is SAVISQKPSRDICQRGTSLTIQCQVDSQVTMMFWYRQQPGQSLTLIATANQGSEATYESGFVIDKFPISRPNLTFSTLTVSNMSPEDSSIYLCSVSDREGQPQHFGDGTRLSIL.

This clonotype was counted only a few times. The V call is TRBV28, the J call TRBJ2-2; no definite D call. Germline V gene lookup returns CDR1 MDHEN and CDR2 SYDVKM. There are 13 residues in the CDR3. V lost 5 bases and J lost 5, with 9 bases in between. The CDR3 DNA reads TGTGCCAGCAGTCTCACTATGACCGGGGAGCTGTTTTTT. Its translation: CASSLTMTGELFF.

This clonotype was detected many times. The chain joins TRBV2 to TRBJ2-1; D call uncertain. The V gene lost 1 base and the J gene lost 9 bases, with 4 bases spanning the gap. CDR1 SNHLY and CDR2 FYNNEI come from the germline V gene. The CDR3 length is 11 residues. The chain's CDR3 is CASSEGIEQFF. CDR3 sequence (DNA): TGTGCCAGCAGTGAAGGGATTGAGCAGTTCTTC.

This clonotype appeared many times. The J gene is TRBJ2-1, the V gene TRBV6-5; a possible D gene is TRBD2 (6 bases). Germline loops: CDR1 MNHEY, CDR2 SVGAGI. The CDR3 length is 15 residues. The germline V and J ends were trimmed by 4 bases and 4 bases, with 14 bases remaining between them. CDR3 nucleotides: TGTGCCAGCAGTTCTCGAGGGAGGATATACAATGAGCAGTTCTTC. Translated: CASSSRGRIYNEQFF.

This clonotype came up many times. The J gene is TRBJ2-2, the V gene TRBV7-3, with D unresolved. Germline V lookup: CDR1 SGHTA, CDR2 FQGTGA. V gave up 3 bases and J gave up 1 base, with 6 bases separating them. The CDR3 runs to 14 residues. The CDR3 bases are TGTGCCAGCAGCTTGAACCGGAACACCGGGGAGCTGTTTTTT. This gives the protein CASSLNRNTGELFF.